One and the same sample provided the 20 T cell receptor beta chains below, sequenced in a study of TIL therapy for anti-PD-1-resistant metastatic lung cancer. Sequencing used immunoSEQ v3. TCRdb's table, derived via immunoSEQ multiplex PCR, lists solely in-frame clones and lacks some. The sample contains 95,000 or so clones, about three fifths of which appear only once. The time point: pre-treatment sample, taken before nivolumab and TIL therapy. Most excised metastases sampled were pleural nodules or supraclavicular lymph nodes. Sequencing used tumor tissue, obtained at baseline. All receptors derive from a person between 25 and 80 years old with non-small cell lung cancer.

This sequence joins TRBV14 and TRBJ2-7; 7 bases align to TRBD1. The CDR3 length is 14 residues. V lost 6 bases and J lost 3; bases outside the gene matches: 8. Looked up from germline, CDR1 is SGHDN and CDR2 is FVKESK. Written as DNA, the CDR3 is TGTGCCAGCAGTGGTGGGACAGCGCGCTACGAGCAGTACTTC. Protein: CASSGGTARYEQYF.

V gene TRBV5-1 combines with J gene TRBJ2-3, with D maybe TRBD2 (5 bases). The germline gives CDR1 SGHRS, CDR2 YFSETQ. This CDR3 contains 14 residues. The ends were cut back, 5 bases at V and 1 base at J, with 11 bases in the middle. CDR3 amino acids: CASRLPLGTDTQYF. The CDR3 DNA sequence: TGCGCCAGCAGGCTGCCACTAGGCACAGATACGCAGTATTTT.

The chain joins TRBV3-1 (or the pseudogene TRBV3-2) to TRBJ1-1; D remains ambiguous. The CDR3 is 15 amino acids. The V and J ends lost 4 bases and 0 bases respectively, with 12 bases between them. Germline-derived CDR1 and CDR2 are LGHDT and YNNKEL (reference sequence). Here the CDR3 reads CASSRLDRMNTEAFF. The DNA for the CDR3 is TGTGCCAGCAGCCGCCTAGACCGAATGAACACTGAAGCTTTCTTT.

V is TRBV6-4 and J is TRBJ2-3; D remains unclear. The V gene lost 0 bases and the J gene lost 0 bases, with 4 bases spanning the gap. CDR3 length: 14 residues. Germline assignment: CDR1 MRHNA and CDR2 SNTAGT. The CDR3 loop is CASSDSDSTDTQYF. DNA for the CDR3: TGTGCCAGCAGTGACTCGGACAGCACAGATACGCAGTATTTT.

The chain recombines TRBV6-5 with TRBJ1-3, with no clear D. The CDR3 is made up of 15 amino acids. Between the trimmed V and J ends, which lost 2 bases and 4 bases, there was a span of 12 bases. Germline V gene sequence: CDR1 MNHEY, CDR2 SVGAGI. CDR3 protein: CASSYERPVGNTIYF. DNA for the CDR3: TGTGCCAGCAGTTACGAAAGGCCTGTCGGAAACACCATATATTTT.

The CDR3, as DNA: TGCGCCAGCAGCCAAGGAGGTAGCGGGGTTTACAATGAGCAGTTCTTC. Protein sequence: CASSQGGSGVYNEQFF. The chain carries TRBV4-3 and TRBJ2-1; 8 bases match TRBD2. The junction had 6 bases not matched to a gene; V was cut back by 1 base and J by 4 bases. The CDR3 sequence is 16 residues long. Per the germline V gene, CDR1 is LGHNA and CDR2 is YSLEER.

This chain links TRBV2 with TRBJ1-2; 11 bases are shared with TRBD1. Unmatched junction bases numbered 7, after V lost 10 bases and J lost 6 bases. The CDR3 runs to 13 residues. The germline gives CDR1 SNHLY, CDR2 FYNNEI. CDR3 protein: CATSGQGGNGYTF. CDR3 DNA sequence: TGTGCCACCTCGGGACAGGGGGGAAATGGCTACACCTTC.

This sequence joins TRBV7-9 and TRBJ2-5, with 8 bases that match TRBD1. The V segment lost 4 bases and the J segment 1 base; nucleotides outside the gene matches: 5. The CDR3 loop spans 15 amino acids. CDR1 and CDR2 from the germline V gene are SEHNR and FQNEAQ (reference sequence). The CDR3 bases are TGTGCCAGCAGCTCCTGGACAGGGCGCCAAGAGACCCAGTACTTC. This sequence encodes CASSSWTGRQETQYF.

This clone was seen a handful of times. This chain links TRBV7-9 with TRBJ1-5; 9 bases map to TRBD1. Trimming cost V 3 bases and J 5 bases; bases outside gene matches: 2. Germline assignment: CDR1 SEHNR and CDR2 FQNEAQ (reference sequence). The length of the CDR3 is 14 residues. The CDR3 DNA reads as TGTGCCAGCAGCTTGACAGGGGGTGATCAGCCCCAGCATTTT. It specifies CASSLTGGDQPQHF.

J is TRBJ2-3 and V is TRBV2, with D perhaps matching TRBD2 (6 bases). The CDR3 runs 13 residues. Between the trimmed V and J ends, which lost 10 bases and 14 bases, there was a span of 25 bases. Germline V gives CDR1 SNHLY, CDR2 FYNNEI. As DNA, the CDR3 is TGTGCCACGAGGGAGGCCCTTAGAGGCGCACGGTATTTT. It specifies CATREALRGARYF.

CDR3 bases: TGTGCCAGCAGTTACTCGAGTCGCGGCGGAGGTCTGAACACTGAAGCTTTCTTT. Translated, it gives CASSYSSRGGGLNTEAFF. This sequence joins TRBV6-2 or TRBV6-3 and TRBJ1-1; D not certain. Looked up from germline, CDR1 is MNHEY and CDR2 is SVGEGT. V lost 0 bases and J lost 0, with 17 bases in between. This CDR3 has 18 residues.

This sequence joins TRBV7-8 and TRBJ1-5; possible D gene TRBD1, 5 bases. The V end was cut by 5 bases, the J end by 9 bases, with 14 bases between. The V gene's germline CDR1 is SGHVS and CDR2 FQNEAQ. The CDR3 is made up of 13 amino acids. The DNA of the CDR3 is TGTGCCAGCAGCGGGGGGGAGGAGTGGCCCCAGCATTTT. This sequence encodes CASSGGEEWPQHF.

The chain links TRBV25-1 to TRBJ1-1; D not certain. Germline V gene data show CDR1 as MGHDK and CDR2 as SYGVNS. V lost 2 bases and J lost 11, with 12 bases in between. The CDR3 spans 12 residues. The CDR3 loop reads CASSEVSFAAFF. As DNA, the CDR3 is TGTGCCAGCAGTGAAGTATCTTTCGCGGCTTTCTTT.

The V and J genes are TRBV21-1 and TRBJ1-3; TRBD1, the table's D call, lacks a check against the DNA. TRBV21-1 corresponds to a pseudogene. The CDR3 runs 14 residues. The CDR3 spells CASRPGTSGNTIYF. The CDR3 DNA is TGTGCCAGCAGGCCCGGGACATCAGGAAACACCATATATTTT.

The rearrangement links TRBV7-3 to TRBJ2-1; TRBD2 matches 12 bases. V shed 5 bases and J 0 bases; nucleotides not matched to a gene: 8. The CDR3 has 18 amino acids. In germline, CDR1 is SGHTA, CDR2 FQGTGA. This CDR3 reads CASSQTSGRTSSYNEQFF. The CDR3 DNA is TGTGCCAGCAGCCAGACTAGCGGGAGAACGAGCTCCTACAATGAGCAGTTCTTC.

V usage is TRBV9 and J usage is TRBJ1-4; 7 bases align to TRBD1. J lost 7 bases, V lost 0 bases, and 6 bases had no gene match. The CDR3 runs to 15 residues. Germline values: CDR1 SGDLS, CDR2 YYNGEE. CDR3 in DNA: TGTGCCAGCAGCGTAGATGGGACAGCCAGTGAAAAACTGTTTTTT. It specifies CASSVDGTASEKLFF.

The chain couples TRBV4-3 to TRBJ2-7, with D perhaps assigned TRBD1 or TRBD2 (6 bases each). The V end was cut by 2 bases, the J end by 6 bases, with 14 bases between. The CDR3 covers 14 residues. Germline CDR1 is LGHNA and CDR2 is YSLEER. This chain's CDR3 is CASSQQEGGGEQYF. The CDR3 nucleotides are TGCGCCAGCAGCCAACAAGAGGGGGGTGGCGAGCAGTACTTC.

The chain carries TRBV3-1 (or the pseudogene TRBV3-2) and TRBJ2-1, with 15 bases lining up with TRBD2. V lost 5 bases and J lost 2; bases outside the gene matches: 10. Germline V lookup: CDR1 LGHDT, CDR2 YNNKEL (reference sequence). The CDR3 is 19 amino acids. The CDR3: CASSYPGLAGGGAYNEQFF. The CDR3 DNA is TGTGCCAGCAGCTACCCGGGACTAGCGGGGGGTGGCGCCTACAATGAGCAGTTCTTC.

This clone was seen a single time. This chain connects TRBV18 to TRBJ2-5; D might be TRBD1 or TRBD2, each matching 5 bases. The CDR3 covers 13 residues. Per the germline V gene, CDR1 is KGHSH and CDR2 is LQKENI. V was pared by 2 bases and J by 5 bases, with 9 bases between. The CDR3 coding sequence is TGTGCCAGCTCACCAGGGGGAGTGGAGACCCAGTACTTC. As protein: CASSPGGVETQYF.

The chain recombines TRBV7-2 with TRBJ2-7; perhaps TRBD2 as D (6 bases). Germline V gene data show CDR1 as SGHTA and CDR2 as FQGNSA. This CDR3 contains 15 residues. V lost 0 bases to trimming and J lost 4 bases, with 13 bases between them. The CDR3 nucleotides are TGTGCCAGCAGCTTAGCGCGGGGACTTCGATACGAGCAGTACTTC. Protein product: CASSLARGLRYEQYF.